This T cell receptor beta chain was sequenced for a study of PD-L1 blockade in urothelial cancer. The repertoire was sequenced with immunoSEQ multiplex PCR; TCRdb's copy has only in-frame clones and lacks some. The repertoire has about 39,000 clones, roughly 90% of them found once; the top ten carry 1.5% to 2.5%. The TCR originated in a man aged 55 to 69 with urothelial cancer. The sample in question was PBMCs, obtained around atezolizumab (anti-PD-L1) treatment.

This CDR3 is CSPISGGEQYF. The CDR3 region has the DNA TGCAGTCCAATTTCAGGGGGGGAGCAGTACTTC. The chain employs TRBV20-1 and TRBJ2-7; weak D call: TRBD1 (7 bases). Trimming shortened V by 8 bases and J by 7 bases, and 15 bases separated the two germline ends. Per germline, CDR1 DFQATT and CDR2 SNEGSKA (reference sequence). The CDR3 runs 11 residues.